A selection of T cell receptor beta chains follows, all from one sample in a study of blood T cell repertoires in COVID-19. Measured with immunoSEQ multiplex PCR; TCRdb has only the in-frame clones, and not every one. Of approximately 310,000 clones detected, approximately 85% appear once; the ten largest clones hold roughly 2.2%. The specimen was PBMCs or T cells enriched from blood (not recorded which). These receptors originate from a man aged 30-40 years who had recovered from COVID-19. CDR3s include the opening cysteine and the closing phenylalanine or tryptophan.

j_call v_call cdr3_aa
TRBJ1-2 TRBV7-9 CASSLHIMDTPKSRGYTF
TRBJ1-5 TRBV6-2/TRBV6-3 CASSRQGNQPQHF
TRBJ1-2 TRBV12-3/TRBV12-4 CASRKTGDYGYTF
TRBJ1-5 TRBV3-1/TRBV3-2 CASSRDIGSNQPQHF
TRBJ1-1 TRBV7-8 CASSPLLGGDTEAFF
TRBJ1-5 TRBV6-2/TRBV6-3 CASSYSGARQPQHF
TRBJ1-5 TRBV30 CAWSLGSHNQPQHF
TRBJ1-2 TRBV7-2 CASSFRQDYGYTF
TRBJ2-1 TRBV6-5 CVSSSRRRGGPDEQFF
TRBJ2-5 TRBV9 CASSVARGATQYF
TRBJ2-3 TRBV7-2 CASRSPISGPRTDTQYF
TRBJ2-7 TRBV5-8 CASGPPGLWAEQYF
TRBJ1-5 TRBV16 CASSQLVQVSNQPQHF
TRBJ1-5 TRBV6-2/TRBV6-3 CASSYYQAFNQPQHF
TRBJ2-3 TRBV6-2/TRBV6-3 CASSPQRTDTQYF
TRBJ1-1 TRBV2 CASTRIVNTEAFF
TRBJ1-6 TRBV20-1 CSASTTGQGNSPLHF
TRBJ1-6 TRBV9 CASSTGAGGAGNSPLHF
TRBJ2-7 TRBV18 CASSPPSGRGYEQYF
TRBJ2-1 TRBV4-2 CASSQIAGGLNEQFF
TRBJ1-5 TRBV5-6 CASSYSGTGNFNQPQHF
TRBJ1-2 TRBV2 CASSEDRTYGYTF
TRBJ1-2 TRBV4-1 CASSPNQQGNYGYTF
TRBJ1-1 TRBV29-1 CSIREPMNTEAFF
TRBJ2-3 TRBV7-9 CASSRRGTDTQYF
TRBJ2-7 TRBV13 CASRSAGINYEQYF
TRBJ2-2 TRBV29-1 CSVEGTSGGALDTGELFF
TRBJ2-4 TRBV7-2 CASSLFSGGAKNIQYF
TRBJ2-4 TRBV7-6 CASSPGGWRGGLSAKNIQYF
TRBJ1-5 TRBV4-2 CASSQDLKGGQPQHF
TRBJ1-2 TRBV9 CASSGDNSNGYTF
TRBJ2-3 TRBV10-3 CAISEEGGGLSDTQYF
TRBJ2-1 TRBV9 CASSVEVRGGSSEQFF
TRBJ2-1 TRBV5-6 CASSFLQGSHEQFF
TRBJ1-4 TRBV5-1 CASSVEMNEKLFF